This T cell receptor (beta chain) was found in a study of IL-32 and malignant T cell survival in cutaneous lymphoma (dated by TCRdb to about 2021). Broadly, across the study: The question that high-throughput TCR sequencing tested was whether the TCR Vbeta+ T cells surviving in IL-32 cultures belonged to the malignant clone, as opposed to being benign T cells that shared that Vbeta. A couple of CTCL donors were studied by high-throughput TCR sequencing, confirming IL-32beta supported malignant T cell survival in vitro. The paper's findings and limits, for the study overall: The kinetics of enhanced malignant T cell survival in culture differed somewhat from one CTCL blood donor to another. The exact culture duration for the TCR-sequenced samples was not stated in the methods. TCR sequencing showed that malignant T cell TCRs persisted after in vitro culture with IL-32beta. By inducing large CD14+ antigen-presenting cells that reduced apoptosis, IL-32beta appeared to support the survival of malignant T cells in vitro.

Using the QIAamp DNA Mini kit, genomic DNA was extracted and then profiled by immunoSEQ with roughly 100-450 ng of DNA template. This is the immuneACCESS table as TCRdb keeps it, with only in-frame sequences that have V and J called. A part of the clones is gone; compared with another copy, unresolved V genes explain less than half, and the rest is unexplained. The sample contains about 900 clones, less than 85% of them found a single time. Clones ranked in the top ten supply 0.67% of the sample. The trim is 3 bases for V and 8 bases for J, with a gap of 7 bases between the germline ends. For CDR1 and CDR2, the germline V gene lists SGHVS and FNYEAQ. The CDR3 measures 11 amino acids from cysteine to phenylalanine. Only CDR3 DNA is held: 33 bases, read in frame from base 1. About this clone itself: This receptor's antigen is unknown. No quality values exist for individual bases; no much larger clone is one base distant.

The blood samples were obtained from patients with leukemic cutaneous T cell lymphoma (Sezary syndrome) who were treated at a US cutaneous lymphoma program. Ficoll centrifugation was used to isolate peripheral blood mononuclear cells from the patients' blood. The receptor comes from a human donor with cutaneous T cell lymphoma. In this chain, TRBV7-6 is recombined with TRBJ1-2; the D gene cannot be resolved reliably. The sequencing here drew on blood, taken on day 0. The nucleotide sequence reads as follows: TGTGCCAGCAGCTTTGACGGGGGCTACACCTTC. This encodes CASSFDGGYTF.